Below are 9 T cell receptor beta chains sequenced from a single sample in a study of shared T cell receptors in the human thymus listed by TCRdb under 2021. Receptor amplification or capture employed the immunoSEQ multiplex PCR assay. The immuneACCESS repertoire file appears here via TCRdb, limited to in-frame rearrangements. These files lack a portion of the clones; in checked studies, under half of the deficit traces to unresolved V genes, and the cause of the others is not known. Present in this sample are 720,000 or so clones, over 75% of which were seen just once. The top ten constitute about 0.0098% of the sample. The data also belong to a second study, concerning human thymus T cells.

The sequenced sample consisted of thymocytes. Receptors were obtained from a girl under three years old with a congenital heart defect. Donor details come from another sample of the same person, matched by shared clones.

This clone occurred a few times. CDR3 DNA sequence: TGTGCCATCAGTCCGAAAAACACAGGACTAGTTATTCTCCATGAGCAGTTCTTC. It encodes CAISPKNTGLVILHEQFF. The rearrangement uses TRBV10-3 and TRBJ2-1, with 7 bases lining up with TRBD2. The J segment lost 8 bases and the V segment lost 5 bases, leaving 21 bases of the junction unmatched. CDR3 size: 18 residues. The germline V gene has CDR1 ENHRY and CDR2 SYGVKD.

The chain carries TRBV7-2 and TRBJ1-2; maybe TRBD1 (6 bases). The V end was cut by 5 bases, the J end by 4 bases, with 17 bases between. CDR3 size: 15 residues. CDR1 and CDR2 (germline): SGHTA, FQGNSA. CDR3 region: CASSIQGNPLYGYTF. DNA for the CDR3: TGTGCCAGCAGCATACAGGGTAATCCCCTCTATGGCTACACCTTC.

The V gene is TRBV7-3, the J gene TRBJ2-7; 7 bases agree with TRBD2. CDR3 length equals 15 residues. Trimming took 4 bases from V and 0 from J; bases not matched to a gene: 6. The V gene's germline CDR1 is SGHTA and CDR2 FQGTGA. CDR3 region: CASSSSGGSSYEQYF. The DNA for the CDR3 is TGTGCCAGCAGCTCGTCGGGGGGTAGCTCCTACGAGCAGTACTTC. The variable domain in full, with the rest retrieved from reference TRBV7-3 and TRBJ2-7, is GAGVSQTPSNKVTEKGKYVELRCDPISGHTALYWYRQSLGQGPEFLIYFQGTGAADDSGLPNDRFFAVRPEGSVSTLKIQRTERGDSAVYLCASSSSGGSSYEQYFGPGTRLTVT.

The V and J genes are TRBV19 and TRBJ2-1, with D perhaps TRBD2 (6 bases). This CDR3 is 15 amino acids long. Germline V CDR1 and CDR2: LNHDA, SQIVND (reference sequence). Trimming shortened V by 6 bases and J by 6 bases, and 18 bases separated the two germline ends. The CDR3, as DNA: TGTGCCAGTAGGAGACCGGGACTTACAACCAATGAGCAGTTCTTC. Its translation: CASRRPGLTTNEQFF.

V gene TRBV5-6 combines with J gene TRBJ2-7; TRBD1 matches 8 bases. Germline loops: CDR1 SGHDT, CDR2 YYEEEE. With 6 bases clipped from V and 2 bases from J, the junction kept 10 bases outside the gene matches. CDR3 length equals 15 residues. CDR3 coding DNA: TGTGCCAGCACCCGACAGGGGCCCGGAACCTACGAGCAGTACTTC. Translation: CASTRQGPGTYEQYF.

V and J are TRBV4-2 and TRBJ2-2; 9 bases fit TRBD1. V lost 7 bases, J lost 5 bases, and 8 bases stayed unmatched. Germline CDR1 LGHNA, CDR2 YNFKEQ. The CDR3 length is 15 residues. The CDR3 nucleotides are TGTGCCAGCATAGAGGGACAGGGTAGGACCGGGGAGCTGTTTTTT. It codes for CASIEGQGRTGELFF.

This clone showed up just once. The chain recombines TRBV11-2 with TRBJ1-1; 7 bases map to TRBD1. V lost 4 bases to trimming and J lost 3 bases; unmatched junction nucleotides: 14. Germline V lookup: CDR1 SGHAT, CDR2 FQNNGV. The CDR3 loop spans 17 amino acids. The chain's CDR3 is CASSSPLKTGTDTEAFF. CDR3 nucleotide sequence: TGTGCCAGCAGCTCCCCCCTGAAGACCGGGACAGACACTGAAGCTTTCTTT.

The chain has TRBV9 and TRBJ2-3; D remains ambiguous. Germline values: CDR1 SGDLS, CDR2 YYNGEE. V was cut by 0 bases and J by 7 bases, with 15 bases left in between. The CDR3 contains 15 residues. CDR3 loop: CASSVVGHQPHTQYF. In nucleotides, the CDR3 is TGTGCCAGCAGCGTAGTGGGCCATCAGCCCCATACGCAGTATTTT. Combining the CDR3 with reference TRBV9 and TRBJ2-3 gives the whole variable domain DSGVTQTPKHLITATGQRVTLRCSPRSGDLSVYWYQQSLDQGLQFLIQYYNGEERAKGNILERFSAQQFPDLHSELNLSSLELGDSALYFCASSVVGHQPHTQYFGPGTRLTVL.

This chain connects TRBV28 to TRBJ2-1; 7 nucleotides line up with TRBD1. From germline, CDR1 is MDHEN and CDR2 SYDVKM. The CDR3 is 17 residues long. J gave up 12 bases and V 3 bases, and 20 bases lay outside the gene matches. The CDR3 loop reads CASSFRLGGPTCYGQFF. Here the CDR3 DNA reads TGTGCCAGCAGTTTTCGCCTAGGGGGCCCCACCTGTTATGGGCAGTTCTTC.